These 7 T cell receptor beta chains share one sample of origin, sequenced in a study of HIV-infected patients and healthy controls. No cell fractionation was done, so the repertoire covers all unsorted peripheral blood T cells. Reverse transcription used 500 to 550 ng RNA and constant-region primers for alpha and beta. Alpha and beta chain libraries were made separately by chain-specific third strand synthesis with multiplexing indices. MiXCR was run by TCRdb on the 5' RACE reads, yielding one entry per CDR3 protein. The sample contains more than 9,500 distinct CDR3 sequences, about 10% of which appear only once. This sample comprised blood, obtained before antiretroviral therapy. These receptors were collected from an adult with HIV infection. The donor label of this sample is uncertain.

In its sample, this clonotype was seen many times. The chain couples TRBV18 to TRBJ2-3; a weak D match, TRBD1 (7 bases). Trimming removed 3 bases at V and 6 bases at J, with 16 bases between. Germline V lookup: CDR1 KGHSH, CDR2 LQKENI. This CDR3 has 15 amino acids. The CDR3 here is CASSPRSGGSDTQYF. The CDR3 DNA sequence: TGTGCCAGCTCACCCCGCTCAGGGGGGAGTGATACGCAGTATTTT.

The chain carries TRBV5-1 and TRBJ1-1; 7 bases align to TRBD1. The germline V gene encodes CDR1 SGHRS and CDR2 YFSETQ. CDR3 length: 17 amino acids. The V and J ends lost 0 bases and 4 bases, in that order; junction bases with no gene match: 12. As DNA, the CDR3 is TGCGCCAGCAGCTTGGTGGGACAGACCTCCGAGGGCACTGAAGCTTTCTTT. It specifies CASSLVGQTSEGTEAFF.

The gene calls are TRBV11-3 and TRBJ1-1; 9 bases line up with TRBD1. CDR3 length: 13 amino acids. V shed 3 bases, J shed 7 bases, and the junction held 3 bases outside the gene matches. Per the germline V gene, CDR1 is SGHNT and CDR2 is YENEEA. The CDR3 loop is CASSFSGQGEAFF. The CDR3 bases are TGTGCCAGCAGCTTCTCGGGACAGGGTGAAGCTTTCTTT.

Only a few counts were recorded for this clonotype. This chain uses TRBV5-1 with TRBJ2-6; D is unclear. The CDR3 is 16 residues long. V dropped 4 bases and J dropped 0 bases, with 11 bases sitting between them. Germline V lookup: CDR1 SGHRS, CDR2 YFSETQ. CDR3 sequence reads: CASSLISLSGANVLTF. CDR3 bases: TGCGCCAGCAGCCTGATTTCCCTCTCTGGGGCCAACGTCCTGACTTTC. Based on the CDR3 plus reference TRBV5-1 and TRBJ2-6, the full variable domain is KAGVTQTPRYLIKTRGQQVTLSCSPISGHRSVSWYQQTPGQGLQFLFEYFSETQRNKGNFPGRFSGRQFSNSRSEMNVSTLELGDSALYLCASSLISLSGANVLTFGAGSRLTVL.

This clonotype occurred many times. The chain is built from TRBV6-2 or TRBV6-3 and TRBJ1-1, with D tentatively TRBD1 (5 bases). Germline CDR1 is MNHEY and CDR2 is SVGEGT. Trimming pared 0 bases from V and 11 bases from J, leaving 13 bases between. This CDR3 region has 13 residues. CDR3 amino acids: CASSYSLGGTAFF. CDR3 DNA: TGTGCCAGCAGTTACTCTCTGGGAGGGACGGCTTTCTTT.

This clonotype came up a few times. The CDR3 spells CASSLPGVSYEQYF. CDR3 coding DNA: TGTGCCAGCAGTCTTCCAGGGGTCTCCTACGAGCAGTACTTC. The J gene is TRBJ2-7, the V gene TRBV6-1; possible D gene TRBD1, 6 bases. V was cut by 5 bases and J by 0 bases, with 11 bases left in between. The CDR3 runs to 14 residues. CDR1 and CDR2 (germline): MNHNS, SASEGT.

The table lists this clonotype with many counts. The chain uses TRBV7-9 and TRBJ2-7, with TRBD2 identical over 9 bases. CDR1 and CDR2 (germline): SEHNR, FQNEAQ (reference sequence). The J segment lost 4 bases and the V segment lost 5 bases, leaving 9 bases of the junction unmatched. CDR3 length equals 15 residues. This CDR3 is CASSPSAGGPYEQYF. The DNA for the CDR3 is TGTGCCAGCAGCCCAAGCGCGGGAGGGCCGTACGAGCAGTACTTC.